This T cell receptor beta chain was identified during a study of cytomegalovirus exposure and HLA in healthy donors. Study-level findings and limits: Rare TCR sequences dominated, though some public TCRs recurred in many donors. The CMV antigen specificity of a few CMV-associated chains was confirmed through in vitro analysis.

Assay used: immunoSEQ multiplex PCR; TCRdb lists only in-frame clones, some missing. The sample shows some 99,000 clones, more than 70% of them seen only once. The V gene lost 1 base and the J gene lost 1 base, with 9 bases spanning the gap. CDR1 SGDLS and CDR2 YYNGEE come from the germline V gene. This CDR3 has 14 amino acids. This clone has a handful of counts. Antigen specificity is unknown. The receptor was derived from a woman in her late teens or twenties in good health and CMV-seronegative. The material sequenced was PBMCs. The chain combines TRBV9 with TRBJ2-7; D is perhaps TRBD1 (5 bases). The CDR3 reads CASSVTDISYEQYF. Here the CDR3 DNA reads TGTGCCAGCAGCGTAACGGACATATCCTACGAGCAGTACTTC.